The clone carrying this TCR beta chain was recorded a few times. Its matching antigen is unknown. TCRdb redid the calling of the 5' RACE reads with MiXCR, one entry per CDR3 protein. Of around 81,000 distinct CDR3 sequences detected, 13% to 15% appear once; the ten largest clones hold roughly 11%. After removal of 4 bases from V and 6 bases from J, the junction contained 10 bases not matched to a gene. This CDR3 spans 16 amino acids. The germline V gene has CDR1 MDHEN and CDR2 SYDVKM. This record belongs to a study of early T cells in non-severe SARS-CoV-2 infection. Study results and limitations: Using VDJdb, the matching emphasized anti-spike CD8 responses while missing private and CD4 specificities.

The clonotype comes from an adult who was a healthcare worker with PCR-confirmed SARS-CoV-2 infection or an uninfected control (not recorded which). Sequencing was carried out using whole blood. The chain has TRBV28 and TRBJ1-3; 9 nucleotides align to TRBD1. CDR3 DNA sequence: TGTGCCAGCAGTTCCCCATTCGGGACAGGGATAAACACCATATATTTT. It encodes CASSSPFGTGINTIYF.